Here is one TCR beta chain with its context. This clone's antigen is unknown. No clone much larger than this one lies a single base away; base qualities are absent. Using the deep immunoSEQ assay, multiplex PCR amplified TCR CDR3 regions from genomic DNA. Extracted genomic DNA from each cell subset was distributed evenly across all wells of several immunoSEQ 96-well plates, and each plate was treated as a replicate. Each replicate PCR for sorted subsets received approximately 200 ng genomic DNA, equal to roughly 30,000 T cell genomes. Purified libraries were measured with a Qubit 3.0 fluorometer, size-checked on a Bioanalyzer 2100, and measured again with the KAPA Library Quantification kit. Every immunoSEQ 96-well plate was sequenced on a dedicated single-read 150-cycle Illumina NextSeq 550 flow cell. Concerning the study's data processing: The immunoSEQ output contained only junctional sequences without quality scores, so filtering could not match that applied to full-length reads. Sequences were annotated with PyIR, a Python wrapper for IgBLAST v1.9, and V/J genes and CDR3 were assigned using IMGT germline references. Any read was removed if the V/J assignment was weak (E-value above 1e-6), the CDR3 was missing, or the read contained stop codons, out-of-frame junctions, or ambiguous translated residues. A V3J clonotype was defined by an identical inferred V gene, J gene, and CDR3 amino acid sequence. The percentage overlap between two repertoires was calculated by dividing the number of shared unique clonotypes by the size of the smaller repertoire. Three approaches were used to assess repertoire richness: RTK rarefaction, the Chao1 estimator, and Recon v2.1 estimates of unobserved clonotypes. Generation probabilities were computed with OLGA for all TCRbeta clonotypes obtained by the gDNA method from a few donors. TCRdb's version of the immuneACCESS table is confined to in-frame rearrangements and falls short of the full clone set. An unresolved V gene accounts for under half of the shortfall where checked; the remainder is of unknown origin. V, J and clone size are taken as reported in that table, and D and trimming were inferred from the DNA itself. Present in this sample are roughly 590,000 clones, roughly 96% of which were seen just once. The ten biggest clones cover roughly 0.1% of the sample.

Cut back by 2 bases and 4 bases, the V and J ends lie 13 bases apart. Counted from cysteine to phenylalanine, this CDR3 has 15 amino acids. Kept here is only the CDR3 DNA, which spans 45 bases and is read in frame from base 1. The germline V gene encodes CDR1 SNHLY and CDR2 FYNNEI. The data belong to a study of shared clonotypes between healthy human individuals (dated by TCRdb to the early 2020s). With respect to the entire study: The cohort included a few men and a couple of women between 18 and 49 years of age. For each donor, CD4 naive and CD4 memory were each given three plates, CD8 naive was given two plates, and CD8 memory was given one plate. The study deeply sequenced blood TCR repertoires of several healthy adults to estimate repertoire size and the extent of clonotype sharing between individuals. Different laboratories and diverse techniques were used to prepare libraries and sequence TCR repertoires, to increase sequencing depth and limit assay-specific biases. Each donor's leukapheresis produced roughly between roughly 0.9 and 9 billion PBMCs. Overall study outcomes, separate from this receptor: Because the study included only a small number of donors, the genetic and exposure-history diversity represented was limited. Sampling was restricted to blood, and TCR repertoires in tissues likely differ from the TCR repertoires found in blood. Higher generation probabilities were observed for clonotypes shared by all four sorted-subset donors than for non-shared clonotypes. Even with the large sequencing depth, rarefaction of the sorted-subset datasets indicated that sequencing was incomplete. Sharing across a few donors was observed for roughly 5.4% of naive CD4, over 3% of naive CD8, over 2% of memory CD4, and about 0.38% of memory CD8 clonotypes. Pairwise subsampling led to the expectation that sequencing depth would affect the degree of clonotype sharing among donors. Estimated clonotype richness was generally larger for naive than for memory subsets.

For the CD8 naive samples, CD45RO-negative cells were positively selected for CCR7, yielding a CD45RA+CCR7+ population from which TemRA cells were excluded. Healthy HIV-negative adults with no recently reported acute infections or vaccinations were included as donors. Every donor was a Caucasian adult living in Nashville, Tennessee, USA. After blood collection by leukapheresis, PBMCs were isolated using Ficoll-Histopaque density gradient centrifugation and then cryopreserved in the vapor phase of liquid nitrogen. Analytical flow cytometry was used to check the purity and quantity of each magnetically sorted T cell population. Each sorted fraction had its genomic DNA isolated and then quantified by UV absorbance on a Nanodrop 2000c.

This clonotype was sampled from a woman younger than 45 in good health. In this chain, TRBV2 is recombined with TRBJ2-3; no D gene can be assigned with confidence. The sample comprised naive CD8+ T cells sorted from blood. Sample cell subset or site, as interpreted from the label and publication: CD45RA+CCR7+. At the DNA level, the sequence is TGTGCCAGCAGTGAAAGTAGAGGTGGCCCAGATACGCAGTATTTT. Its amino acids are CASSESRGGPDTQYF. Reference TRBV2 and TRBJ2-3 proteins supply the regions before and after the CDR3; the full variable domain is: EPEVTQTPSHQVTQMGQEVILRCVPISNHLYFYWYRQILGQKVEFLVSFYNNEISEKSEIFDDQFSVERPDGSNFTLKIRSTKLEDSAMYFCASSESRGGPDTQYFGPGTRLTVL.